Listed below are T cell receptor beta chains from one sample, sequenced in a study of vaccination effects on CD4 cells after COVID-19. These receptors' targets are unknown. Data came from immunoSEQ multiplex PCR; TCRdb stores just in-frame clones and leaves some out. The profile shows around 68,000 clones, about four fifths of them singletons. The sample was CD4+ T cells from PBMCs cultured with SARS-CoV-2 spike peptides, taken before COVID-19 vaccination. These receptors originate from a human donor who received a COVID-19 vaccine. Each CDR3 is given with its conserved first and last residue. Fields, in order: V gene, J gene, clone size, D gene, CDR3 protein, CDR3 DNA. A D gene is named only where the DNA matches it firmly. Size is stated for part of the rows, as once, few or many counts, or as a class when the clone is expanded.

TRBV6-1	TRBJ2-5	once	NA	CASSDRVETQYF	TGTGCCAGCAGTGATAGGGTAGAGACCCAGTACTTC
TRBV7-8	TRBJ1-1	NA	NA	CASSLTVISTEAFF	TGTGCCAGCAGCTTAACCGTTATCTCCACTGAAGCTTTCTTT
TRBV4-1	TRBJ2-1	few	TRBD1	CASTTGAVYNEQFF	TGCGCCAGCACCACAGGGGCGGTATACAATGAGCAGTTCTTC
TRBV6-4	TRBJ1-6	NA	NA	CASSDNAKCGDYTGVNSPLHF	TGTGCCAGCAGTGACAACGCGAAGTGCGGTGATTATACGGGGGTGAATTCACCCCTCCACTTT
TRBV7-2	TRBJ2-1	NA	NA	CASSTFPGSVYGEQFF	TGTGCCAGCAGCACCTTCCCGGGTTCCGTCTATGGTGAGCAGTTCTTC
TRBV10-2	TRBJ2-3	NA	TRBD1	CASSLLGDRGTDTQYF	TGCGCCAGCAGTCTTCTCGGCGACAGGGGCACAGATACGCAGTATTTT
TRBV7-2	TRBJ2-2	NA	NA	CASSLGGSTGELFF	TGTGCCAGCAGCTTAGGGGGCAGTACCGGGGAGCTGTTTTTT
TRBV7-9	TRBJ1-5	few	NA	CASSLEGDQPQHF	TGTGCCAGCAGCTTAGAAGGGGATCAGCCCCAGCATTTT
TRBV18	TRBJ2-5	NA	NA	CASTGYGGETQYF	TGTGCCAGCACGGGATACGGGGGCGAGACCCAGTACTTC
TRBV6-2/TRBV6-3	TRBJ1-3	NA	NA	CASSWNRRRDTGNTIYF	TGTGCCAGCAGTTGGAATCGGAGGAGGGACACTGGAAACACCATATATTTT
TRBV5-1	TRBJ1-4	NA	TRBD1	CASSPDRVQEKLFF	TGCGCCAGCAGCCCGGACAGGGTGCAAGAAAAACTGTTTTTT
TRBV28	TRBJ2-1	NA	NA	CASRSQSRGDSSYNEQFF	TGTGCCAGCAGATCACAAAGCCGGGGGGACAGCTCCTACAATGAGCAGTTCTTC
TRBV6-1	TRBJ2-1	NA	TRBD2	CASSELAAGEQFF	TGTGCCAGCAGTGAACTAGCGGCGGGTGAGCAGTTCTTC
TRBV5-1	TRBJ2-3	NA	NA	CASSYTKGSDTQYF	TGCGCCAGCAGTTACACAAAAGGGTCAGATACGCAGTATTTT
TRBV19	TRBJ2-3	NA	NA	CASSIIDSRTDTQYF	TGTGCCAGTAGTATAATCGACAGTCGGACAGATACGCAGTATTTT
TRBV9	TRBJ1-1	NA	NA	CASSARGVSTEAFF	TGTGCCAGCAGCGCCAGGGGAGTTAGCACTGAAGCTTTCTTT
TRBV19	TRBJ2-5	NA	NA	CASTGGETQYF	TGTGCCAGTACTGGGGGTGAGACCCAGTACTTC
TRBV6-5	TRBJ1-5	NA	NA	CASILVFGQPQHF	TGTGCCAGCATCCTGGTTTTCGGTCAGCCCCAGCATTTT
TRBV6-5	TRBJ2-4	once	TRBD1	CASSHGQAAKNIQYF	TGTGCCAGCAGCCACGGACAGGCAGCCAAAAACATTCAGTACTTC
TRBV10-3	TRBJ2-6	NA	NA	CAISEQGANVLTF	TGTGCCATCAGTGAGCAGGGGGCCAACGTCCTGACTTTC
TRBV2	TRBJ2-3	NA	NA	CASSEGFPAQYF	TGTGCCAGCAGCGAGGGATTCCCGGCGCAGTATTTT
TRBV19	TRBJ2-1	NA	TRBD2	CASRGWGIAGPYNEQFF	TGTGCCAGTAGGGGCTGGGGTATAGCGGGGCCCTACAATGAGCAGTTCTTC
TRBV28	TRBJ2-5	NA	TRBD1	CASSRGGGQETQYF	TGTGCCAGCAGTAGAGGGGGCGGCCAAGAGACCCAGTACTTC
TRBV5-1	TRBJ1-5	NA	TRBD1	CASSLGAGGNEPQHF	TGCGCCAGCAGCTTGGGGGCAGGGGGCAATGAGCCCCAGCATTTT
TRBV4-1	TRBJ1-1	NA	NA	CASRRRGGPNTEAFF	TGCGCCAGCCGTCGGAGGGGGGGCCCGAACACTGAAGCTTTCTTT
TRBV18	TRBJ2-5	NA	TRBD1	CASSPTQGGETQYF	TGTGCCAGCTCACCAACACAGGGGGGAGAGACCCAGTACTTC
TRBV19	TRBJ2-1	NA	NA	CASSKGPGAGVF	TGTGCCAGTAGTAAAGGCCCCGGAGCAGGAGTCTTC
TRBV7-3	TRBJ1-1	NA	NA	CASSLTSGTNTEAFF	TGTGCCAGCAGCTTAACGAGCGGGACGAACACTGAAGCTTTCTTT
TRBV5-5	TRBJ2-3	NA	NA	CASSLAGGGDTQYF	TGTGCCAGCAGCTTGGCAGGGGGGGGAGATACGCAGTATTTT
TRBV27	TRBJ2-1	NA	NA	CASSLMSRAHEQFF	TGTGCCAGCAGTTTAATGTCCAGGGCACATGAGCAGTTCTTC
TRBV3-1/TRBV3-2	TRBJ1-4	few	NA	CASSPEVPASNEKLFF	TGTGCCAGCAGCCCAGAGGTGCCAGCCTCTAATGAAAAACTGTTTTTT
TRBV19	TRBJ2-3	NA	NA	CASRKRTDTQYF	TGTGCCAGTAGGAAAAGGACAGATACGCAGTATTTT
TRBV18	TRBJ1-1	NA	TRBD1	CASSPIQGAGTEAFF	TGTGCCAGCTCACCGATACAGGGGGCTGGCACTGAAGCTTTCTTT
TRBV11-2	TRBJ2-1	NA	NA	CASSLRLGARYNEQFF	TGTGCCAGCAGCTTAAGGTTGGGGGCGCGCTACAATGAGCAGTTCTTC
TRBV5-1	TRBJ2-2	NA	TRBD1	CASSPGQAALNTGELFF	TGCGCCAGCAGCCCGGGACAGGCCGCCTTGAACACCGGGGAGCTGTTTTTT
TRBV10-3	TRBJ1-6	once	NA	CAISEGGGYSPLHF	TGTGCCATCAGTGAGGGGGGGGGATATTCACCCCTCCACTTT
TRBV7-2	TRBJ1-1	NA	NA	CASSLYIDAIEAFF	TGTGCCAGCAGCTTATATATCGACGCTATCGAAGCTTTCTTT
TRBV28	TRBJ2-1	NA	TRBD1	CASRLRTGWNEQFF	TGTGCCAGCAGATTAAGGACAGGGTGGAATGAGCAGTTCTTC
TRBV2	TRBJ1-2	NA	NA	CASRENYGYTF	TGTGCCAGCAGAGAGAACTATGGCTACACCTTC
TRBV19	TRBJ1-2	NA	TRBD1	CASSRDSLNYGYTF	TGTGCCAGTAGTAGGGACAGCCTTAACTATGGCTACACCTTC
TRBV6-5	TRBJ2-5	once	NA	CASSPGFFPQETQYF	TGTGCCAGCAGTCCCGGGTTTTTCCCCCAAGAGACCCAGTACTTC
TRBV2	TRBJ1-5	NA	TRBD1	CASKGQGDQPQHF	TGTGCCAGCAAGGGACAGGGCGATCAGCCCCAGCATTTT
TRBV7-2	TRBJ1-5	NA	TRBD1	CASRGTGDQPQHF	TGTGCCAGCCGAGGGACAGGGGATCAGCCCCAGCATTTT
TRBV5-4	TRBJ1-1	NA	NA	CASSLDGGNTEAFF	TGTGCCAGCAGCTTGGACGGCGGGAACACTGAAGCTTTCTTT
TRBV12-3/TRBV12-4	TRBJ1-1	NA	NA	CASSSGTYEAFF	TGTGCCAGCAGTTCCGGGACATATGAAGCTTTCTTT
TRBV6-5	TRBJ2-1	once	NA	CASSGGANNEQFF	TGTGCCAGCTCAGGGGGGGCCAACAATGAGCAGTTCTTC
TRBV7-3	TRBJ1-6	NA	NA	CASSLRGTGSDSPLHF	TGTGCCAGCAGCTTAAGGGGTACAGGTAGTGATTCACCCCTCCACTTT
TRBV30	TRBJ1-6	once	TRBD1	CAWSVYRGDSPLHF	TGTGCCTGGAGTGTATACAGGGGTGATTCACCCCTCCACTTT
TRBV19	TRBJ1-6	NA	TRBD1	CASSILTGGTPLHF	TGTGCCAGTAGTATCTTGACAGGGGGAACACCCCTCCACTTT